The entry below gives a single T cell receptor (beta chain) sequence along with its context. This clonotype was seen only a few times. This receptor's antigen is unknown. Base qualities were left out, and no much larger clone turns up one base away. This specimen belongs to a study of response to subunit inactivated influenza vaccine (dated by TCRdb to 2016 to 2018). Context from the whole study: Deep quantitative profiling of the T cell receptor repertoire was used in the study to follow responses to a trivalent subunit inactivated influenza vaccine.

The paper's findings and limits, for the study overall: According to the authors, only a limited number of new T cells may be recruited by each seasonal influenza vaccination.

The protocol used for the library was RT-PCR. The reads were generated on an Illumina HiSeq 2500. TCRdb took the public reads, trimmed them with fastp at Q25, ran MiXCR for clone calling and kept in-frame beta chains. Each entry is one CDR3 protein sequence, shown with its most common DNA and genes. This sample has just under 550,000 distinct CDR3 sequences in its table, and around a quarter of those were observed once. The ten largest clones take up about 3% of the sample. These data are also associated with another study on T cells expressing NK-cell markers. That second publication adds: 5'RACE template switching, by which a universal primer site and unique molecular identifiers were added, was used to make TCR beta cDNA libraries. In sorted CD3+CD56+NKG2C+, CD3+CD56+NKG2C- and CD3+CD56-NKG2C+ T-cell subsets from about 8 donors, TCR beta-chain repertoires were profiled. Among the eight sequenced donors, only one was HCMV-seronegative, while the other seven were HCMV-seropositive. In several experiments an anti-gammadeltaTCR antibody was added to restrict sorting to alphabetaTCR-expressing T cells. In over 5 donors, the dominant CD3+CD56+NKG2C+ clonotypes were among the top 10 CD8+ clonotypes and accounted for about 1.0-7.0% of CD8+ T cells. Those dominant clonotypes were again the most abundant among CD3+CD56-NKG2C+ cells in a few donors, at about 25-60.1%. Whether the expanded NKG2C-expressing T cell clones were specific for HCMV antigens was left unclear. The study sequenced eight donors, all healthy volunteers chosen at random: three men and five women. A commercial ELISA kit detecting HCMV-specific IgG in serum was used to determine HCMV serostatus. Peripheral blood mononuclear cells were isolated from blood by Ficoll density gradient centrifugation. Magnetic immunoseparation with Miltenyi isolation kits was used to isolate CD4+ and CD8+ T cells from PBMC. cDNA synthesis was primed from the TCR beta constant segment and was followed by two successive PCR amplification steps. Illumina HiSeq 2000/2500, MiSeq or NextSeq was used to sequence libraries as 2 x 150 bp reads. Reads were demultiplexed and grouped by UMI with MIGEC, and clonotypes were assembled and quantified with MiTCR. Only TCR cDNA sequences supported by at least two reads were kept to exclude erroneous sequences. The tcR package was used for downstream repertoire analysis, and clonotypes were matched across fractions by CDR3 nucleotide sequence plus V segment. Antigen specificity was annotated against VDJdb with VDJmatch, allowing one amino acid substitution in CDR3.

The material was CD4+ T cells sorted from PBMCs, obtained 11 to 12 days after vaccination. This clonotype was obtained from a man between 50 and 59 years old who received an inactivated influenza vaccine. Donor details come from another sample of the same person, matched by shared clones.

In nucleotides, the sequence is TGTGCCAGCGCCCATGGGGGGGGACTCTACAATGAGCAGTTCTTC. Its protein reads: CASAHGGGLYNEQFF. This receptor chain uses TRBV7-8 and TRBJ2-1; a stretch of 7 junction bases matches TRBD2. From cysteine to phenylalanine, the CDR3 is 15 amino acids long. Of all the DNA, just the CDR3 is kept, 45 bases in frame from base 1. V has 8 bases trimmed and J has 3 bases trimmed; junction bases matching no gene number 10. Looking up the germline V gene yields CDR1 SGHVS and CDR2 FQNEAQ.